One and the same sample provided the 28 T cell receptor beta chains below, sequenced in a study of T cells in tumors after PD-1 blockade. The data were produced by immunoSEQ multiplex PCR, yet TCRdb's version contains in-frame clones alone and is incomplete. The sample shows more than 45,000 clones, 65% to 80% of them seen only once. The sequencing here drew on PBMCs, taken before anti-PD-1 therapy. The source of these receptors is a human donor with advanced basal cell or squamous cell carcinoma (not recorded which).

The rearrangement joins TRBV4-1 to TRBJ2-7; D tentatively reads TRBD1 or TRBD2 (5 bases each). Germline V gene data show CDR1 as MGHRA and CDR2 as YSYEKL. This CDR3 is 15 amino acids long. V dropped 4 bases and J dropped 2 bases, with 15 bases sitting between them. This chain's CDR3 is CASSPGGLGAYEQYF. The CDR3 DNA sequence: TGCGCCAGCAGCCCCGGCGGGTTAGGGGCCTACGAGCAGTACTTC.

V gene TRBV28 combines with J gene TRBJ1-2, with TRBD1 matching 8 bases. The germline gives CDR1 MDHEN, CDR2 SYDVKM. The trim removed 6 bases at V and 2 bases at J, leaving 5 bases unmatched. This CDR3 has 14 residues. The CDR3: CASSRQGLNYGYTF. Written as DNA, the CDR3 is TGTGCCAGCAGCAGACAGGGGTTAAACTATGGCTACACCTTC.

V and J are TRBV28 and TRBJ1-5; D ambiguous. Trimming stripped 7 bases from V and 2 bases from J, with 15 bases between. Germline assignment: CDR1 MDHEN and CDR2 SYDVKM. CDR3 size: 15 residues. In DNA, the CDR3 is TGTGCCAGCACCAATGAGGACCGACGCAATCAGCCCCAGCATTTT. Translating gives CASTNEDRRNQPQHF.

This sequence joins TRBV6-5 and TRBJ2-6, with D maybe TRBD1 (6 bases). The CDR3 sequence is 15 residues long. Trimming removed 6 bases at V and 6 bases at J, with 15 bases between. Looked up from germline, CDR1 is MNHEY and CDR2 is SVGAGI. The CDR3 spells CASSPEGGAANVLTF. CDR3 nucleotide sequence: TGTGCCAGCAGCCCCGAAGGGGGAGCGGCCAACGTCCTGACTTTC.

The rearrangement links TRBV4-2 to TRBJ1-4; D is perhaps TRBD1 (6 bases). Trimming cost V 2 bases and J 4 bases, with 11 bases left between them. Germline-derived CDR1 and CDR2 are LGHNA and YNFKEQ. This CDR3 is built from 15 residues. The CDR3 here is CASSQPGHSNEKLFF. For the CDR3, the DNA is TGTGCCAGCAGCCAACCGGGACACAGTAATGAAAAACTGTTTTTT.

This chain joins TRBV29-1 and TRBJ1-2, with D hard to call. With 0 bases removed from V and 7 bases from J, the gap between germline ends came to 15 bases. This CDR3 spans 14 amino acids. Germline assignment: CDR1 SQVTM and CDR2 ANQGSEA. CDR3 loop: CSVEDLSGEVGYTF. The CDR3 DNA reads TGCAGCGTTGAAGATCTTTCCGGGGAAGTTGGCTACACCTTC.

V and J are TRBV18 and TRBJ1-1, with a tentative D call TRBD1 (5 bases). CDR1 KGHSH and CDR2 LQKENI come from the germline V gene. V was shortened by 0 bases and J by 1 base, with 12 bases between the two germline ends. The CDR3 loop spans 16 amino acids. CDR3 amino acids: CASSPPRGGKNTEAFF. In nucleotides, the CDR3 is TGTGCCAGCTCACCACCCCGGGGGGGGAAGAACACTGAAGCTTTCTTT.

The rearrangement uses TRBV9 and TRBJ2-5; D not certain. V lost 0 bases, J lost 5 bases, and 11 bases lay in between. The germline gives CDR1 SGDLS, CDR2 YYNGEE. This CDR3 contains 14 residues. CDR3 DNA sequence: TGTGCCAGCAGCGTAGCTCCAAGCTCGGAGACCCAGTACTTC. Amino acids: CASSVAPSSETQYF.

The V and J genes are TRBV7-3 and TRBJ2-2, with D possibly being TRBD2 (5 bases). V dropped 5 bases and J dropped 4 bases, with 8 bases sitting between them. Germline loops: CDR1 SGHTA, CDR2 FQGTGA. CDR3 size: 13 residues. CDR3 in DNA: TGTGCCAGCAGCCGGGGATCCACCGGGGAGCTGTTTTTT. It specifies CASSRGSTGELFF.

The chain recombines TRBV5-4 with TRBJ2-7; no firm D call. The CDR3 spans 11 residues. V lost 6 bases and J 5 bases, leaving 9 bases between the germline ends. The germline CDR1 and CDR2 sequences are SGHNT and YYREEE (reference sequence). CDR3 coding DNA: TGTGCCAGCACCTATGGGGACGAGCAGTACTTC. It translates to CASTYGDEQYF.

This clone has a single count. The J gene is TRBJ1-1, the V gene TRBV25-1; no clear D. V lost 5 bases and J lost 0, with 7 bases in between. Looked up from germline, CDR1 is MGHDK and CDR2 is SYGVNS. CDR3 length: 13 amino acids. CDR3 coding DNA: TGTGCCAGCAGTTACGGAGTGAACACTGAAGCTTTCTTT. Its protein is CASSYGVNTEAFF.

This chain connects TRBV25-1 to TRBJ2-7, with D tentatively TRBD1 (6 bases). Germline lookup yields CDR1 MGHDK and CDR2 SYGVNS. The CDR3 spans 13 residues. V lost 4 bases to trimming and J lost 6 bases, with 13 bases between them. The CDR3 nucleotides are TGTGCCAGCAGTGCCGAAGGGGACACCGAGCAGTACTTC. It is translated as CASSAEGDTEQYF.

The chain joins TRBV7-9 to TRBJ1-1, with 11 bases fitting TRBD1. Looked up from germline, CDR1 is SEHNR and CDR2 is FQNEAQ (reference sequence). The CDR3 has 16 amino acids. J gave up 3 bases and V 5 bases, and 8 bases lay outside the gene matches. The CDR3 nucleotides are TGTGCCAGCAGCGGAGGCGGGGACAGGGGGGACACTGAAGCTTTCTTT. It translates to CASSGGGDRGDTEAFF.

V is TRBV5-6 and J is TRBJ2-3; D might be TRBD2 (5 bases). V was clipped by 9 bases and J by 4 bases, with 15 bases between them. Germline CDR1 and CDR2: SGHDT and YYEEEE. The CDR3 contains 13 residues. The CDR3 reads CATTRGLADTQYF. The CDR3 nucleotides are TGTGCCACCACCAGAGGGTTAGCAGATACGCAGTATTTT.

The sample holds one count of this clone. The genes are TRBV6-5 and TRBJ2-1; tentative D call: TRBD1 (6 bases). Trimming cost V 8 bases and J 6 bases, with 20 bases left between them. The germline V gene has CDR1 MNHEY and CDR2 SVGAGI. CDR3 length: 15 residues. DNA of the CDR3: TGTGCCAGCTGCTCTCGATCGGACAGCCTCAATGAGCAGTTCTTC. Amino acid sequence: CASCSRSDSLNEQFF.

The chain employs TRBV5-1 and TRBJ2-3; D is ambiguous. Germline lookup yields CDR1 SGHRS and CDR2 YFSETQ. Trimming shortened V by 0 bases and J by 4 bases, and 15 bases separated the two germline ends. This CDR3 has 16 amino acids. CDR3 in amino acids: CASSLAISPRPDTQYF. CDR3 sequence (DNA): TGCGCCAGCAGCTTGGCCATTAGCCCCCGCCCAGATACGCAGTATTTT.

V is TRBV7-2 and J is TRBJ2-3, with 11 nucleotides matching TRBD2. The J segment lost 1 base and the V segment lost 5 bases, leaving 5 bases of the junction unmatched. The V gene's germline CDR1 is SGHTA and CDR2 FQGNSA. The CDR3 has 16 amino acids. The chain's CDR3 is CASSKGTSGGTDTQYF. The CDR3 nucleotides read TGTGCCAGCAGCAAAGGGACTAGCGGAGGCACAGATACGCAGTATTTT.

The J gene is TRBJ1-3, the V gene TRBV5-6; 8 bases match TRBD1. The ends lost 4 bases at V and 4 bases at J; junction bases unmatched: 7. Germline CDR1 is SGHDT and CDR2 is YYEEEE. This CDR3 has 15 amino acids. The CDR3 coding sequence is TGTGCCAGCAGCCCTACAGGGGGGACAGGAAACACCATATATTTT. Protein: CASSPTGGTGNTIYF. Together with reference TRBV5-6 and TRBJ1-3, the CDR3 gives the full variable domain: DAGVTQSPTHLIKTRGQQVTLRCSPKSGHDTVSWYQQALGQGPQFIFQYYEEEERQRGNFPDRFSGHQFPNYSSELNVNALLLGDSALYLCASSPTGGTGNTIYFGEGSWLTVV.

V is TRBV4-2 and J is TRBJ1-2; D is ambiguous. Trimming removed 0 bases at V and 4 bases at J, with 12 bases between. Per germline, CDR1 LGHNA and CDR2 YNFKEQ. This CDR3 has 15 residues. The CDR3 here is CASSQDAGQTYGYTF. The CDR3 DNA sequence: TGTGCCAGCAGCCAAGACGCCGGGCAGACCTATGGCTACACCTTC.

The CDR3 DNA follows: TGTGCCAGCAGTTTTAGGGGGGACCATGAAAAACTGTTTTTT. Protein product: CASSFRGDHEKLFF. The rearrangement joins TRBV28 to TRBJ1-4, with a tentative D call TRBD1 (6 bases). V shed 3 bases and J shed 6 bases, with 11 bases lying between them. In germline, CDR1 is MDHEN, CDR2 SYDVKM. The CDR3 has 14 residues. The variable domain in full, completed from reference TRBV28 and TRBJ1-4, reads DVKVTQSSRYLVKRTGEKVFLECVQDMDHENMFWYRQDPGLGLRLIYFSYDVKMKEKGDIPEGYSVSREKKERFSLILESASTNQTSMYLCASSFRGDHEKLFFGSGTQLSVL.

This clone has just one count. The genes are TRBV28 and TRBJ2-5, with D tentatively TRBD1 or TRBD2 (6 bases each). The CDR3 runs 14 residues. Germline V lookup: CDR1 MDHEN, CDR2 SYDVKM. With 4 bases removed from V and 2 bases from J, the gap between germline ends came to 11 bases. The CDR3 region has the DNA TGTGCCAGCAGTTGGGTAGGGGGGCAAGAGACCCAGTACTTC. Its protein product is CASSWVGGQETQYF.

There are a few counts of this clone. This sequence joins TRBV2 and TRBJ1-6; D may be TRBD1 (5 bases). Trimming shortened V by 4 bases and J by 5 bases, and 6 bases separated the two germline ends. The germline V gene has CDR1 SNHLY and CDR2 FYNNEI. The CDR3 has 13 residues. For the CDR3, the DNA is TGTGCCAGCAGTGTGACAGATAATTCACCCCTCCACTTT. Its protein product is CASSVTDNSPLHF.

The chain uses TRBV15 and TRBJ2-5, with D uncertain. V was pared by 3 bases and J by 7 bases, with 12 bases between. Germline lookup yields CDR1 LNHNV and CDR2 YYDKDF (reference sequence). The CDR3 sequence is 13 residues long. The CDR3 region is CATSRDPLGTQYF. CDR3 coding DNA: TGTGCCACCAGCAGGGACCCCCTGGGGACCCAGTACTTC.

This sequence joins TRBV7-2 and TRBJ2-7; D may be TRBD1 (7 bases). CDR1 SGHTA and CDR2 FQGNSA come from the germline V gene. The V and J ends lost 6 bases and 0 bases respectively, with 9 bases between them. CDR3 size: 13 residues. Written as DNA, the CDR3 is TGTGCCAGCAGGCGGGACAGCTCCTACGAGCAGTACTTC. This sequence encodes CASRRDSSYEQYF.

This clone appeared a single time. The chain links TRBV7-3 to TRBJ1-2; D ambiguous. The germline V gene has CDR1 SGHTA and CDR2 FQGTGA. The CDR3 runs 15 residues. V was cut by 0 bases and J by 7 bases, with 15 bases left in between. The CDR3 sequence is CASSLTYPSSVGYTF. The DNA for the CDR3 is TGTGCCAGCAGCTTAACGTATCCGTCCTCGGTTGGCTACACCTTC.

Only one count was recorded for this clone. The V and J genes are TRBV7-8 and TRBJ2-2; D may match TRBD1 or TRBD2 (5 bases each). The CDR3 totals 16 residues. Germline CDR1 SGHVS, CDR2 FQNEAQ. The V gene lost 1 base and the J gene lost 5 bases, with 14 bases spanning the gap. This CDR3 is CASSLVGADQTGELFF. The CDR3 DNA reads TGTGCCAGCAGCTTAGTCGGGGCGGATCAAACCGGGGAGCTGTTTTTT.

This clone was observed a handful of times. The rearrangement uses TRBV15 and TRBJ1-2; no reliable D call. Germline V gives CDR1 LNHNV, CDR2 YYDKDF (reference sequence). The CDR3 is 15 amino acids. V shed 0 bases and J shed 8 bases, with 16 bases lying between them. CDR3 sequence (DNA): TGTGCCACCAGCAGAGATCTGCGGGAATTAGGCGGCTACACCTTC. Amino acid sequence: CATSRDLRELGGYTF. Full variable domain (rest looked up from reference TRBV15 and TRBJ1-2): DAMVIQNPRYQVTQFGKPVTLSCSQTLNHNVMYWYQQKSSQAPKLLFHYYDKDFNNEADTPDNFQSRRPNTSFCFLDIRSPGLGDTAMYLCATSRDLRELGGYTFGSGTRLTVV.

The chain combines TRBV5-6 with TRBJ2-7; 8 bases are a match to TRBD2. This CDR3 is built from 16 residues. J gave up 2 bases and V 3 bases, and 10 bases lay outside the gene matches. Germline-derived CDR1 and CDR2 are SGHDT and YYEEEE. The CDR3 nucleotides read TGTGCCAGCAGCTCAAAACTAGCGGACGCGCCCTACGAGCAGTACTTC. Translating it yields CASSSKLADAPYEQYF.